The 4 T cell receptor beta chains below come from one sample, sequenced in a study of shared clonotypes between healthy human individuals. Assay: immunoSEQ multiplex PCR; the TCRdb copy retains only in-frame clones and omits some. Of some 2,100,000 clones in the sample, 90% to 95% were seen once. In the naive CD8 group, cells lacked CD45RO and were positively selected for CCR7, so terminally differentiated effector memory CD45RA+ cells were left out. The sample consisted of naive CD8+ T cells from PBMCs. These receptors came from a man younger than 30 in good health. Some clones in this sample may be carry-over from other donors' samples.

This clone was counted a few times. The chain links TRBV5-1 to TRBJ1-1; 7 positions match TRBD1. The germline V gene has CDR1 SGHRS and CDR2 YFSETQ. J was trimmed by 0 bases and V by 3 bases; bases with no gene match: 8. This CDR3 is built from 16 residues. CDR3 protein: CASSSAPGQLNTEAFF. The DNA for the CDR3 is TGCGCCAGCAGCTCCGCACCGGGACAGCTGAACACTGAAGCTTTCTTT.

DNA for the CDR3: TGTGCCAGCAGTTTACCTCCCCGGGACAGGGACTCCTACGAGCAGTACTTC. It is translated as CASSLPPRDRDSYEQYF. The chain joins TRBV28 to TRBJ2-7, with 9 bases identical to TRBD1. Germline V gene data show CDR1 as MDHEN and CDR2 as SYDVKM. The CDR3 spans 17 residues. The V segment lost 2 bases and the J segment 0 bases; nucleotides outside the gene matches: 8.

V is TRBV28 and J is TRBJ1-5, with a weak D call TRBD1 (6 bases). V was shortened by 6 bases and J by 5 bases, with 11 bases between the two germline ends. The germline V gene has CDR1 MDHEN and CDR2 SYDVKM. The CDR3 consists of 13 residues. The CDR3 is CASSEGGYQPQHF. The CDR3, as DNA: TGTGCCAGCAGCGAGGGGGGTTATCAGCCCCAGCATTTT.

This rearrangement joins TRBV10-3 to TRBJ1-2; D may be TRBD1 (6 bases). Looked up from germline, CDR1 is ENHRY and CDR2 is SYGVKD. V was cut by 0 bases and J by 8 bases, with 19 bases left in between. The CDR3 has 16 residues. The DNA of the CDR3 is TGTGCCATCAGTGAGTCGTTAACAGGGAGTTCTTTGGGCTACACCTTC. Its protein is CAISESLTGSSLGYTF.